This record concerns one T cell receptor beta chain sequence. The CDR3 covers 13 residues. Per germline, CDR1 GTSNPN and CDR2 SVGIG (reference sequence). V was clipped by 5 bases and J by 7 bases, with 12 bases between them. This specimen comes from a study of blood T cell repertoires in COVID-19. Measured with immunoSEQ multiplex PCR; TCRdb has only the in-frame clones, and not every one. The top ten hold under 2.5% of the sample, which has 100,000 or so clones, 87% seen once. The sequence came from a man in his forties or fifties with active COVID-19. J is TRBJ1-6 and V is TRBV30, with D tentatively TRBD1 (5 bases). The sequencing input was peripheral blood. This chain's CDR3 is CAWRGGGNSPLHF. The DNA of the CDR3 is TGTGCCTGGCGTGGGGGGGGAAATTCACCCCTCCACTTT.